The 15 T cell receptor beta chains below come from one sample, sequenced in a study of blood T cells in healthy people across ages. For the second PCR, which ran for about 6 to 12 cycles, a sample-barcoded 5' primer and a J-beta primer mix were used. MiXCR, run by TCRdb on the 5' RACE reads, gives a single entry per CDR3 protein. The table shows 1.5 million to 2 million distinct CDR3 sequences, with about 39% occurring only once. The sequenced sample consisted of blood. Receptor source: a human donor in good health.

V gene TRBV10-3 combines with J gene TRBJ2-3; 7 positions match TRBD1. The CDR3 runs to 15 residues. V shed 6 bases and J 4 bases; nucleotides not matched to a gene: 10. Germline V lookup: CDR1 ENHRY, CDR2 SYGVKD. The chain's CDR3 is CAIRGAGTEADTQYF. The CDR3 DNA reads as TGTGCCATCAGGGGGGCCGGGACAGAAGCAGATACGCAGTATTTT.

The V call is TRBV7-3, the J call TRBJ2-5; 9 positions agree with TRBD1. Germline values: CDR1 SGHTA, CDR2 FQGTGA. The CDR3 has 14 residues. V trimming: 5 bases; J trimming: 4 bases; junction bases outside the gene matches: 5. In DNA, the CDR3 is TGTGCCAGCAGCAAGTCGGGACAGGGAGAGACCCAGTACTTC. Amino acid sequence: CASSKSGQGETQYF.

This clonotype occurred a few times. J is TRBJ2-1 and V is TRBV2; D might be TRBD1 or TRBD2, each matching 5 bases. Germline V gene data show CDR1 as SNHLY and CDR2 as FYNNEI. V dropped 11 bases and J dropped 1 base, with 12 bases sitting between them. This CDR3 comprises 13 residues. For the CDR3, the DNA is TGTGCCGGGGTAGAGGGGTCCTACAATGAGCAGTTCTTC. Translating it yields CAGVEGSYNEQFF.

CDR3 amino acids: CASSLALGTSGAPSTDTQYF. CDR3 DNA sequence: TGTGCCAGCAGCTTAGCCCTTGGGACTAGCGGGGCCCCTAGCACAGATACGCAGTATTTT. This rearrangement joins TRBV7-8 to TRBJ2-3, with 13 positions matching TRBD2. CDR3 length: 20 residues. CDR1 and CDR2 (germline): SGHVS, FQNEAQ. V dropped 0 bases and J dropped 0; count of bases not matched to a gene: 9.

In nucleotides, the CDR3 is TGTGCCAGCAGCTTGAGGCCCCGGACCGACATTCAGTACTTC. This gives the protein CASSLRPRTDIQYF. The V and J genes are TRBV11-2 and TRBJ2-4; D not resolved. From germline, CDR1 is SGHAT and CDR2 FQNNGV. CDR3 length: 14 amino acids. The V end was cut by 3 bases, the J end by 8 bases, with 14 bases between.

This clonotype has a count of ten or more. The J gene is TRBJ2-7, the V gene TRBV7-4, with 9 bases that match TRBD1. V shed 5 bases, J shed 6 bases, and the junction held 20 bases outside the gene matches. There are 18 residues in the CDR3. Germline V gives CDR1 SGHVT, CDR2 SQSDAQ. The CDR3 region is CASSRTQAVGQGDCEQYF. The CDR3 DNA follows: TGTGCCAGCAGCCGCACCCAAGCCGTGGGACAGGGTGATTGCGAGCAGTACTTC.

The chain carries TRBV20-1 and TRBJ2-5; D unclear. Germline CDR1 and CDR2: DFQATT and SNEGSKA (reference sequence). Trimming removed 5 bases from V and 1 base from J, with 11 bases in between. The CDR3 spans 13 residues. The CDR3 sequence: CSAYERLQETQYF. Here the CDR3 DNA reads TGCAGTGCTTACGAACGGCTCCAAGAGACCCAGTACTTC.

V usage is TRBV12-3 or TRBV12-4 and J usage is TRBJ1-6; no definite D call. The CDR3 totals 12 residues. With 7 bases removed from V and 2 bases from J, the gap between germline ends came to 3 bases. The CDR3 nucleotides read TGTGCCAGCAACACCTATAATTCACCCCTCCACTTT. This encodes CASNTYNSPLHF.

The chain joins TRBV7-3 to TRBJ1-2; weak D call: TRBD1 (5 bases). The germline V gene encodes CDR1 SGHTA and CDR2 FQGTGA. Trimming pared 1 base from V and 8 bases from J, leaving 14 bases between. The CDR3 has 14 residues. The CDR3 nucleotides are TGTGCCAGCAGCTTAAGACAGAGCTTAGCCGGCTACACCTTC. Protein sequence: CASSLRQSLAGYTF.

This chain uses TRBV11-1 with TRBJ1-1, with D uncertain. Germline CDR1 reads SGHAT; CDR2 reads FQDESV (reference sequence). Trimming took 0 bases from V and 4 from J, leaving 12 bases between them. The CDR3 sequence is 15 residues long. The CDR3 is CASSLAPDGLTEAFF. DNA of the CDR3: TGTGCCAGCAGCTTAGCTCCGGACGGACTCACTGAAGCTTTCTTT.

This clonotype was seen a few times. The CDR3 is CASSQADHQETQYF. The CDR3 DNA is TGCGCCAGCAGCCAAGCTGACCACCAAGAGACCCAGTACTTC. The rearrangement joins TRBV4-1 to TRBJ2-5; D ambiguous. This CDR3 has 14 amino acids. Trimming stripped 1 base from V and 0 bases from J, with 6 bases between. CDR1 is MGHRA, CDR2 YSYEKL, per germline.

Concerning this clonotype: A read error may account for a junction end that differs from germline. This rearrangement joins TRBV15 to TRBJ2-7, with 8 bases matching TRBD1. This CDR3 contains 15 residues. CDR1 and CDR2 from the germline V gene are LNHNV and YYDKDF (reference sequence). The DNA for the CDR3 is TGTGCCACCAACAGAGACAGGGGCCGCCTCTACGAGCAGTACTTC. Protein product: CATNRDRGRLYEQYF.

The chain links TRBV6-1 to TRBJ2-7; TRBD2 might be the D (7 bases). With 1 base removed from V and 6 bases from J, the gap between germline ends came to 10 bases. CDR1 and CDR2 from the germline V gene are MNHNS and SASEGT. CDR3 length: 13 amino acids. The CDR3 DNA reads as TGTGCCAGCAGTGAAGTCGGGGGGCTCGAGCAGTACTTC. Translation: CASSEVGGLEQYF.

In its sample, this clonotype was seen once. A read error may produce the germline difference seen at one junction end. The chain is built from TRBV7-9 and TRBJ2-3; D is unresolved. CDR3 length: 14 residues. The V gene's germline CDR1 is SEHNR and CDR2 FQNEAQ (reference sequence). Written as DNA, the CDR3 is TGTGCCGGCAGTTCGATAGACGGCACAGATACGCAGTATTTT. Translating it yields CAGSSIDGTDTQYF.

V gene TRBV5-5 combines with J gene TRBJ2-5; no firm D call. V was trimmed by 6 bases and J by 0 bases, leaving 15 bases between them. Germline lookup yields CDR1 SGHKS and CDR2 YYEKEE (reference sequence). The CDR3 length is 15 residues. The CDR3 region has the DNA TGTGCCAGCATCACCCGGGTGGGGTACCAAGAGACCCAGTACTTC. Its translation is CASITRVGYQETQYF.